The 21 T cell receptor beta chains below all came from one sample that was sequenced in a study of shared T cell receptors in the human thymus (dated by TCRdb to about 2021). Library prep was done by the immunoSEQ multiplex PCR assay. Entries here come from immuneACCESS through TCRdb and include only in-frame sequences with V and J called. Some clones fail to appear in such tables; in the studies checked, an unresolved V gene covers under half of the shortfall, and the cause of the remainder is unknown. The sample table lists 550,000 to 800,000 clones, around 85% of them with a count of one. 0.0095% to 0.013% of the sample is taken by the ten largest. The sample also formed part of further work on human thymus T cells.

What was sequenced was thymocytes. These receptors all come from a girl less than two years old with a congenital heart defect. Donor details come from another sample of the same person, matched by shared clones.

The rearrangement uses TRBV29-1 and TRBJ2-7; the D gene is possibly TRBD1 (5 bases). Trimming stripped 6 bases from V and 5 bases from J, with 20 bases between. The CDR3 runs to 14 residues. Germline loops: CDR1 SQVTM, CDR2 ANQGSEA. The CDR3: CSVQSPSGMHEQYF. CDR3 DNA sequence: TGCAGCGTCCAATCGCCTTCAGGGATGCACGAGCAGTACTTC.

A single count supports this clone. The rearrangement uses TRBV10-3 and TRBJ2-1; no reliable D call. Trimming shortened V by 7 bases and J by 7 bases, and 17 bases separated the two germline ends. Looked up from germline, CDR1 is ENHRY and CDR2 is SYGVKD. The CDR3 is 14 residues long. The CDR3 DNA sequence: TGTGCCATCAAACCTTATGACTTTTGGAATGAGCAGTTCTTC. Translation gives CAIKPYDFWNEQFF.

The chain has TRBV6-4 and TRBJ2-1, with a possible D match to TRBD2 (7 bases). The V end was cut by 0 bases, the J end by 6 bases, with 15 bases between. This CDR3 has 16 residues. The germline V gene has CDR1 MRHNA and CDR2 SNTAGT. The CDR3 spells CASSDSRAGGPNEQFF. CDR3 bases: TGTGCCAGCAGTGACTCGAGGGCCGGGGGGCCCAATGAGCAGTTCTTC.

The genes are TRBV6-1 and TRBJ1-6, with 7 bases that match TRBD1. The CDR3 length is 18 residues. With V trimmed by 3 bases and J by 4 bases, 12 bases remained unmatched. CDR1 MNHNS and CDR2 SASEGT come from the germline V gene. CDR3 nucleotide sequence: TGTGCCAGCAGTGATAGGACAGGTCTCTGGGGTTATAATTCACCCCTCCACTTT. Residues: CASSDRTGLWGYNSPLHF.

The chain is built from TRBV18 and TRBJ1-2; no clear D gene. The CDR3 runs 15 residues. V was clipped by 3 bases and J by 5 bases, with 16 bases between them. CDR1 is KGHSH and CDR2 is LQKENI in the germline V gene. The chain's CDR3 is CASSPPGSKVYGYTF. The CDR3, as DNA: TGTGCCAGCTCACCTCCGGGGTCAAAAGTGTATGGCTACACCTTC.

The chain has TRBV4-1 and TRBJ2-5; 11 nucleotides align to TRBD2. This CDR3 is 15 amino acids long. Trimming cost V 9 bases and J 2 bases; bases outside gene matches: 8. The germline V gene has CDR1 MGHRA and CDR2 YSYEKL. CDR3 sequence reads: CASRLAGGDQETQYF. CDR3 DNA: TGCGCCAGTAGGTTAGCGGGGGGGGATCAAGAGACCCAGTACTTC.

The chain combines TRBV4-2 with TRBJ2-3; 14 bases align to TRBD2. V trimming: 0 bases; J trimming: 4 bases; junction bases outside the gene matches: 9. From germline, CDR1 is LGHNA and CDR2 YNFKEQ. The CDR3 length is 19 residues. The CDR3 loop reads CASSQDRLAGGLPADTQYF. The CDR3 DNA is TGTGCCAGCAGCCAAGATAGACTAGCGGGGGGGCTCCCCGCAGATACGCAGTATTTT.

The chain carries TRBV19 and TRBJ2-5; perhaps TRBD2 as D (5 bases). The CDR3 is 16 residues long. V was trimmed by 7 bases and J by 6 bases, leaving 24 bases between them. The germline V gene has CDR1 LNHDA and CDR2 SQIVND (reference sequence). The chain's CDR3 is CASKGMGSANQKTQYF. The CDR3 DNA follows: TGTGCCAGTAAAGGGATGGGTAGCGCCAACCAGAAGACCCAGTACTTC.

CDR3: CASSLTRDDPGDGYTF. DNA for the CDR3: TGCGCCAGCAGCTTGACAAGGGACGACCCGGGGGATGGCTACACCTTC. The chain combines TRBV5-1 with TRBJ1-2, with D perhaps matching TRBD1 (5 bases). The V end was cut by 1 base, the J end by 6 bases, with 19 bases between. Looked up from germline, CDR1 is SGHRS and CDR2 is YFSETQ. This CDR3 contains 16 residues.

The CDR3 loop reads CASSQNFQGAIYGYTF. In DNA, the CDR3 is TGTGCCAGCAGCCAAAATTTCCAGGGGGCGATCTATGGCTACACCTTC. The V call is TRBV14, the J call TRBJ1-2; TRBD1 aligns across 8 bases. Germline trimming cut 2 bases from V and 4 bases from J; bases unmatched to any gene: 9. In germline, CDR1 is SGHDN, CDR2 FVKESK. This CDR3 contains 16 residues.

The rearrangement uses TRBV29-1 and TRBJ2-5, with D maybe TRBD1 (10 bases). There are 19 residues in the CDR3. Germline V CDR1 and CDR2: SQVTM, ANQGSEA. Trimming removed 5 bases at V and 1 base at J, with 29 bases between. The CDR3 spells CSVIRQGARVSGSQETQYF. Written as DNA, the CDR3 is TGCAGCGTTATTAGACAGGGGGCGAGGGTTAGCGGGAGCCAAGAGACCCAGTACTTC. Together with reference TRBV29-1 and TRBJ2-5, the CDR3 gives the full variable domain: SAVISQKPSRDICQRGTSLTIQCQVDSQVTMMFWYRQQPGQSLTLIATANQGSEATYESGFVIDKFPISRPNLTFSTLTVSNMSPEDSSIYLCSVIRQGARVSGSQETQYFGPGTRLLVL.

The chain combines TRBV2 with TRBJ2-3, with a weak D call TRBD1 (6 bases). Looked up from germline, CDR1 is SNHLY and CDR2 is FYNNEI. The V end lost 5 bases, the J end lost 1 base, and 16 bases lay between the germline ends. This CDR3 has 16 amino acids. The CDR3 DNA follows: TGTGCCAGCAGTTCGGGACACAACGTTCGCACAGATACGCAGTATTTT. It is translated as CASSSGHNVRTDTQYF. Full variable domain (rest looked up from reference TRBV2 and TRBJ2-3): EPEVTQTPSHQVTQMGQEVILRCVPISNHLYFYWYRQILGQKVEFLVSFYNNEISEKSEIFDDQFSVERPDGSNFTLKIRSTKLEDSAMYFCASSSGHNVRTDTQYFGPGTRLTVL.

The chain carries TRBV18 and TRBJ2-7; D unclear. Germline V gene lookup returns CDR1 KGHSH and CDR2 LQKENI. V was clipped by 5 bases and J by 2 bases, with 16 bases between them. CDR3 length: 15 amino acids. Written as DNA, the CDR3 is TGTGCCAGCTCATCGACGACCGTAGCTGCCTACGAGCAGTACTTC. Translation: CASSSTTVAAYEQYF.

The chain has TRBV13 and TRBJ2-5; 10 nucleotides match TRBD1. With 5 bases clipped from V and 2 bases from J, the junction kept 5 bases outside the gene matches. The length of the CDR3 is 15 residues. Per germline, CDR1 PRHDT and CDR2 FYEKMQ (reference sequence). DNA for the CDR3: TGTGCCAGCAGCGATCGGGGACAGGGGCAAGAGACCCAGTACTTC. Protein product: CASSDRGQGQETQYF.

The chain links TRBV5-4 to TRBJ1-1; no clear D. The CDR3 sequence is 13 residues long. Trimming took off 7 bases at V and 8 bases at J, with 18 bases between the two ends. The germline CDR1 and CDR2 sequences are SGHNT and YYREEE (reference sequence). The CDR3 coding sequence is TGTGCCAGCGGGTGCGGTCTTTTATCCGAAGCTTTCTTT. Protein: CASGCGLLSEAFF.

The V call is TRBV11-2, the J call TRBJ1-6; D not resolved. The CDR3 covers 16 residues. Germline CDR1 is SGHAT and CDR2 is FQNNGV. Trimming cost V 5 bases and J 3 bases, with 14 bases left between them. This CDR3 reads CASSRNIQNYNSPLHF. CDR3 in DNA: TGTGCCAGCAGCCGAAATATACAGAACTATAATTCACCCCTCCACTTT.

The sample holds a few counts of this clone. CDR3 residues: CASSSNRGGSSYNEQFF. For the CDR3, the DNA is TGTGCCAGCAGTTCCAACAGGGGAGGCAGCTCCTACAATGAGCAGTTCTTC. V usage is TRBV28 and J usage is TRBJ2-1; TRBD1 might be the D (7 bases). The V end lost 4 bases, the J end lost 0 bases, and 16 bases lay between the germline ends. Germline V gene lookup returns CDR1 MDHEN and CDR2 SYDVKM. This CDR3 spans 17 amino acids. Based on the CDR3 plus reference TRBV28 and TRBJ2-1, the full variable domain is DVKVTQSSRYLVKRTGEKVFLECVQDMDHENMFWYRQDPGLGLRLIYFSYDVKMKEKGDIPEGYSVSREKKERFSLILESASTNQTSMYLCASSSNRGGSSYNEQFFGPGTRLTVL.

V is TRBV7-9 and J is TRBJ2-5; the D gene is possibly TRBD1 (6 bases). The CDR3 contains 13 residues. V lost 5 bases, J lost 5 bases, and 12 bases lay in between. The germline V gene has CDR1 SEHNR and CDR2 FQNEAQ (reference sequence). The CDR3 DNA is TGTGCCAGCAGCCTAAACAGGGTCGAGACCCAGTACTTC. Residues: CASSLNRVETQYF. The full variable domain, rest sourced from reference TRBV7-9 and TRBJ2-5, is DTGVSQNPRHKITKRGQNVTFRCDPISEHNRLYWYRQTLGQGPEFLTYFQNEAQLEKSRLLSDRFSAERPKGSFSTLEIQRTEQGDSAMYLCASSLNRVETQYFGPGTRLLVL.

V is TRBV19 and J is TRBJ1-1; 8 bases align to TRBD1. Trimming took 2 bases from V and 1 from J; bases not matched to a gene: 3. In germline, CDR1 is LNHDA, CDR2 SQIVND (reference sequence). The CDR3 is 15 amino acids. CDR3: CASSIMGTGNTEAFF. DNA of the CDR3: TGTGCCAGTAGTATAATGGGGACAGGGAACACTGAAGCTTTCTTT.

The chain combines TRBV15 with TRBJ1-1, with D unclear. This CDR3 is 14 amino acids long. Germline V CDR1 and CDR2: LNHNV, YYDKDF (reference sequence). V was shortened by 6 bases and J by 3 bases, with 14 bases between the two germline ends. The DNA of the CDR3 is TGTGCCACCAGAACTAGGCCCCGAGACACTGAAGCTTTCTTT. Translated, it gives CATRTRPRDTEAFF.

V and J are TRBV4-3 and TRBJ1-4; TRBD1 matches at 7 bases. Germline values: CDR1 LGHNA, CDR2 YSLEER. The V and J ends lost 0 bases and 8 bases, in that order; junction bases with no gene match: 9. The CDR3 extends over 16 amino acids. CDR3 in amino acids: CASSQDRGTPGEKLFF. CDR3 coding DNA: TGCGCCAGCAGCCAAGACAGGGGGACGCCCGGGGAAAAACTGTTTTTT.